One and the same sample provided the 24 T cell receptor beta chains below, sequenced in a study of blood T cell repertoires in COVID-19. Repertoires were generated with immunoSEQ multiplex PCR, while TCRdb's copy carries only in-frame clones and drops some. The repertoire holds hundreds of thousands of clones, with roughly 85% as singletons. Sequenced input: PBMCs or T cells enriched from blood (not recorded which). The origin of the receptors is a woman aged 50 to 65 with acute COVID-19.

The V call is TRBV27, the J call TRBJ1-2, with TRBD1 as a possible D gene (6 bases). Per germline, CDR1 MNHEY and CDR2 SMNVEV (reference sequence). The CDR3 sequence is 16 residues long. V was cut by 6 bases and J by 6 bases, with 23 bases left in between. The CDR3, as DNA: TGTGCCAGCAGCGCCCCAGGGGAGCGCAGGGATAATGGCTACACCTTC. Its protein is CASSAPGERRDNGYTF.

The chain carries TRBV9 and TRBJ1-2, with D maybe TRBD1 (6 bases). The length of the CDR3 is 17 residues. Trimming pared 2 bases from V and 4 bases from J, leaving 21 bases between. Germline assignment: CDR1 SGDLS and CDR2 YYNGEE. The CDR3 reads CASSVEGRGIGSYGYTF. DNA for the CDR3: TGTGCCAGCAGCGTCGAGGGCAGGGGTATAGGGAGCTATGGCTACACCTTC.

This clone was detected only a few times. The chain carries TRBV19 and TRBJ1-3; D remains unclear. The germline V gene encodes CDR1 LNHDA and CDR2 SQIVND (reference sequence). This CDR3 comprises 14 residues. Trimming stripped 7 bases from V and 0 bases from J, with 10 bases between. CDR3 nucleotides: TGTGCCAGTATACCCGGGAGCTCTGGAAACACCATATATTTT. Its protein product is CASIPGSSGNTIYF.

This chain links TRBV5-4 with TRBJ1-1; 9 bases match TRBD1. The V gene's germline CDR1 is SGHNT and CDR2 YYREEE (reference sequence). CDR3 size: 15 residues. V trimming: 4 bases; J trimming: 5 bases; junction bases outside the gene matches: 9. CDR3 protein: CASSIDPTGGTEAFF. In nucleotides, the CDR3 is TGTGCCAGCAGCATCGATCCGACAGGGGGTACTGAAGCTTTCTTT.

This chain joins TRBV27 and TRBJ2-3, with 12 bases that match TRBD2. The CDR3 runs to 16 residues. The germline CDR1 and CDR2 sequences are MNHEY and SMNVEV (reference sequence). V was pared by 4 bases and J by 6 bases, with 8 bases of the junction left unmatched. The CDR3 sequence is CASSSPLAGGPDTQYF. CDR3 sequence (DNA): TGTGCCAGCAGTTCACCGCTAGCGGGGGGGCCGGATACGCAGTATTTT.

The chain joins TRBV30 to TRBJ1-4; 8 positions match TRBD1. The V segment lost 3 bases and the J segment 5 bases; nucleotides outside the gene matches: 11. The germline CDR1 and CDR2 sequences are GTSNPN and SVGIG (reference sequence). CDR3 length equals 16 residues. CDR3: CAWRPTDRGRNEKLFF. The CDR3 bases are TGTGCCTGGAGACCCACCGACAGGGGTAGGAATGAAAAACTGTTTTTT.

The V call is TRBV7-8, the J call TRBJ1-3, with D possibly matching TRBD1 (5 bases). The germline V gene encodes CDR1 SGHVS and CDR2 FQNEAQ. The CDR3 is 15 amino acids. V lost 1 base to trimming and J lost 2 bases, with 9 bases between them. The CDR3 nucleotides are TGTGCCAGCAGCTTAGAACAGGAGCCTGGAAACACCATATATTTT. The encoded protein is CASSLEQEPGNTIYF. Looking up the rest from reference TRBV7-8 and TRBJ1-3 gives the full variable domain: GAGVSQSPRYKVAKRGQDVALRCDPISGHVSLFWYQQALGQGPEFLTYFQNEAQLDKSGLPSDRFFAERPEGSVSTLKIQRTQQEDSAVYLCASSLEQEPGNTIYFGEGSWLTVV.

The rearrangement links TRBV30 to TRBJ2-6; D is unresolved. The germline gives CDR1 GTSNPN, CDR2 SVGIG (reference sequence). Between the trimmed V and J ends, which lost 4 bases and 1 base, there was a span of 11 bases. The CDR3 length is 15 residues. This CDR3 reads CAWNSHPSGANVLTF. CDR3 in DNA: TGTGCCTGGAACAGTCATCCATCTGGGGCCAACGTCCTGACTTTC.

The chain employs TRBV7-2 and TRBJ2-5; D ambiguous. Germline CDR1 SGHTA, CDR2 FQGNSA. The CDR3 is 13 residues long. V was shortened by 1 base and J by 7 bases, with 10 bases between the two germline ends. The CDR3 sequence: CASSLDYSGTQYF. The CDR3 DNA reads TGTGCCAGCAGCTTAGACTATTCTGGGACCCAGTACTTC.

The chain has TRBV21-1 and TRBJ2-7; the table's D call, TRBD1, was not checked against the DNA. TRBV21-1 is a listed pseudogene. This CDR3 has 14 residues. CDR3: CASSRRTGRIEQYF. The DNA for the CDR3 is TGTGCCAGCAGCAGACGGACAGGGAGGATTGAGCAGTACTTC.

This chain uses TRBV5-6 with TRBJ1-2, with unresolved D. The CDR3 loop spans 13 amino acids. Germline CDR1 is SGHDT and CDR2 is YYEEEE. V shed 5 bases and J shed 2 bases, with 10 bases lying between them. The CDR3, as DNA: TGTGCCAGCAGAGTGAGGCAGAACTATGGCTACACCTTC. Translation: CASRVRQNYGYTF.

V is TRBV6-6 and J is TRBJ1-3; 9 nucleotides line up with TRBD1. V gave up 4 bases and J gave up 8 bases; unmatched junction bases: 9. Germline V gene lookup returns CDR1 MNHNY and CDR2 SVGAGI (reference sequence). The CDR3 has 15 amino acids. CDR3 coding DNA: TGTGCCAGCAGTTTAGCCGGGACAGGGTCGGACACCATATATTTT. This codes for CASSLAGTGSDTIYF.

The genes are TRBV29-1 and TRBJ2-1; 7 bases agree with TRBD1. J lost 1 base, V lost 1 base, and 7 bases had no gene match. Germline-derived CDR1 and CDR2 are SQVTM and ANQGSEA. This CDR3 spans 16 amino acids. The CDR3 here is CSVEGPDRESYNEQFF. Written as DNA, the CDR3 is TGCAGCGTTGAAGGGCCCGACAGGGAATCCTACAATGAGCAGTTCTTC.

The chain links TRBV18 to TRBJ1-3, with D maybe TRBD1 (5 bases). V lost 3 bases and J 7 bases, leaving 13 bases between the germline ends. The CDR3 contains 14 residues. CDR1 is KGHSH and CDR2 is LQKENI in the germline V gene. The chain's CDR3 is CASSPPLGGNTIYF. Written as DNA, the CDR3 is TGTGCCAGCTCACCCCCGCTGGGGGGGAACACCATATATTTT.

This CDR3 is CAWSVDRSSRGYTF. The CDR3 DNA sequence: TGTGCCTGGAGTGTAGACAGGTCCTCAAGGGGCTACACCTTC. The V call is TRBV30, the J call TRBJ1-2; the D gene is possibly TRBD1 (6 bases). The CDR3 consists of 14 residues. Germline V gives CDR1 GTSNPN, CDR2 SVGIG (reference sequence). Between the trimmed V and J ends, which lost 0 bases and 8 bases, there was a span of 16 bases.

The rearrangement joins TRBV6-2 or TRBV6-3 to TRBJ2-1; D is uncertain. Trimming shortened V by 2 bases and J by 7 bases, and 9 bases separated the two germline ends. Germline-derived CDR1 and CDR2 are MNHEY and SVGEGT. This CDR3 has 13 residues. This chain's CDR3 is CASSYRSLNEQFF. CDR3 sequence (DNA): TGTGCCAGCAGTTACCGGTCCTTAAATGAGCAGTTCTTC.

The chain uses TRBV12-5 and TRBJ1-4; TRBD1 might be the D (5 bases). CDR3 length equals 14 residues. Trimming removed 5 bases at V and 5 bases at J, with 12 bases between. Looked up from germline, CDR1 is LGHNT and CDR2 is FRNRAP. The CDR3 coding sequence is TGTGCTAGTGGTGTGGGACTGAAGAATGAAAAACTGTTTTTT. Amino acids: CASGVGLKNEKLFF.

The chain has TRBV10-3 and TRBJ2-7; weak D call: TRBD1 (6 bases). Germline V gene data show CDR1 as ENHRY and CDR2 as SYGVKD. Trimming removed 4 bases at V and 0 bases at J, with 13 bases between. The CDR3 extends over 15 amino acids. CDR3 amino acids: CAISAQGQISYEQYF. For the CDR3, the DNA is TGTGCCATCAGTGCCCAGGGACAAATCTCCTACGAGCAGTACTTC.

In this sample, this clone turned up once. The gene calls are TRBV4-3 and TRBJ2-7; TRBD2 aligns across 13 bases. This CDR3 has 16 amino acids. Germline assignment: CDR1 LGHNA and CDR2 YSLEER. The trim removed 0 bases at V and 4 bases at J, leaving 3 bases unmatched. The CDR3 DNA follows: TGCGCCAGCAGCCAAGAACTAGCGGGGGGGCATTACGAGCAGTACTTC. This gives the protein CASSQELAGGHYEQYF.

This clone appeared a single time. The CDR3: CASSLGLGGTEAFF. Here the CDR3 DNA reads TGTGCCAGCAGCTTAGGGCTCGGCGGGACTGAAGCTTTCTTT. The rearrangement uses TRBV11-2 and TRBJ1-1; D unclear. In germline, CDR1 is SGHAT, CDR2 FQNNGV. Trimming removed 1 base from V and 5 bases from J, with 11 bases in between. This CDR3 has 14 residues.

The CDR3 DNA reads as TGTGCCAGCAGCCCCCGGATGGGGCTCGAGCAGTACTTC. Protein: CASSPRMGLEQYF. The chain couples TRBV9 to TRBJ2-7, with D perhaps TRBD1 (5 bases). The CDR3 totals 13 residues. CDR1 is SGDLS and CDR2 is YYNGEE in the germline V gene. V dropped 4 bases and J dropped 6 bases, with 14 bases sitting between them.

This sequence joins TRBV19 and TRBJ1-1; a weak D match, TRBD1 (6 bases). The CDR3 is made up of 14 amino acids. Germline CDR1 and CDR2: LNHDA and SQIVND (reference sequence). V shed 6 bases and J shed 4 bases, with 15 bases lying between them. CDR3 sequence reads: CASSPLQGSTEAFF. The CDR3 DNA reads as TGTGCCAGTAGCCCGCTACAGGGTTCCACTGAAGCTTTCTTT. The full variable domain, completed using reference TRBV19 and TRBJ1-1, is DGGITQSPKYLFRKEGQNVTLSCEQNLNHDAMYWYRQDPGQGLRLIYYSQIVNDFQKGDIAEGYSVSREKKESFPLTVTSAQKNPTAFYLCASSPLQGSTEAFFGQGTRLTVV.

The rearrangement joins TRBV2 to TRBJ2-7; maybe TRBD1 (6 bases). The CDR3 consists of 14 residues. In germline, CDR1 is SNHLY, CDR2 FYNNEI. V shed 4 bases and J shed 2 bases, with 12 bases lying between them. The chain's CDR3 is CASSGAGVPYEQYF. CDR3 in DNA: TGTGCCAGCAGTGGGGCAGGGGTCCCCTACGAGCAGTACTTC.

V gene TRBV24-1 combines with J gene TRBJ2-2; tentatively, D is TRBD2 (6 bases). Germline CDR1 and CDR2: KGHDR and SFDVKD. The germline V and J ends were trimmed by 5 bases and 3 bases, with 12 bases remaining between them. The CDR3 is made up of 15 amino acids. In DNA form, the CDR3 reads TGTGCCACCAGTGCATCTAGCGATCACACCGGGGAGCTGTTTTTT. Translating gives CATSASSDHTGELFF.